Listed below are T cell receptor beta chains from one sample, sequenced in a study of cytomegalovirus exposure and HLA in healthy donors. Sequencing was performed with immunoSEQ multiplex PCR; in TCRdb, only in-frame clones are kept and a portion is missing. Seen here are some 200,000 clones, about 80% observed once, and the top ten hold just over 2%. The sequencing sample was made of PBMCs. These receptors were taken from a woman younger than 45 in good health and CMV-seropositive. The CDR3 runs from the conserved cysteine through the conserved F or W. D genes are given only for firm matches. Clone size is stated in some rows and not others, as once, few, many or a class when expanded.

abundance: .; j_gene: TRBJ2-1; v_gene: TRBV4-3; d_gene: .; len: 13; CDR3nt: TGCGCCAGCAGCCAAGTAGACGGGAATGAGCAGTTCTTC; CDR3aa: CASSQVDGNEQFF
abundance: .; j_gene: TRBJ1-3; v_gene: TRBV5-1; d_gene: .; len: 14; CDR3nt: TGCGCCAGCAGCCGACAGAGCTCGGCTGACACCATATATTTT; CDR3aa: CASSRQSSADTIYF
abundance: .; j_gene: TRBJ1-1; v_gene: TRBV30; d_gene: .; len: 13; CDR3nt: TGTGCCTGGAGTTTTTTGAGTTCGACTGAAGCTTTCTTT; CDR3aa: CAWSFLSSTEAFF
abundance: .; j_gene: TRBJ1-5; v_gene: TRBV4-3; d_gene: .; len: 13; CDR3nt: TGCGCCAGCAGCCAGACAGTTTATCAGCCCCAGCATTTT; CDR3aa: CASSQTVYQPQHF
abundance: .; j_gene: TRBJ1-2; v_gene: TRBV27; d_gene: .; len: 13; CDR3nt: TGTGCCAGCAGTTCTGTAGGGGGATTTGGCTACACCTTC; CDR3aa: CASSSVGGFGYTF
abundance: .; j_gene: TRBJ1-5; v_gene: TRBV30; d_gene: TRBD1; len: 18; CDR3nt: TGTGCCTGGAGTGTTGCGGACAGGGTATCGGAGAGCAATCAGCCCCAGCATTTT; CDR3aa: CAWSVADRVSESNQPQHF
abundance: .; j_gene: TRBJ1-3; v_gene: TRBV29-1; d_gene: .; len: 14; CDR3nt: TGCAGCTGCCTGACAGCTTTATCTGGAAACACCATATATTTT; CDR3aa: CSCLTALSGNTIYF
abundance: once; j_gene: TRBJ1-3; v_gene: TRBV6-1; d_gene: .; len: 15; CDR3nt: TGTGCCAGCAGTAGGGTAGGGGGAGCTGGAAACACCATATATTTT; CDR3aa: CASSRVGGAGNTIYF
abundance: .; j_gene: TRBJ1-2; v_gene: TRBV18; d_gene: .; len: 14; CDR3nt: TGTGCCAGCTCACGGGAACAGGGAACTTATGGCTACACCTTC; CDR3aa: CASSREQGTYGYTF
abundance: .; j_gene: TRBJ2-2; v_gene: TRBV30; d_gene: TRBD1; len: 16; CDR3nt: TGTGCCTGGAGGACCCGAGACAGGGGGTGGATCGGGGAGCTGTTTTTT; CDR3aa: CAWRTRDRGWIGELFF